This is a list of T cell receptor beta chains from one sample in a study of shared clonotypes between healthy human individuals. Profiling relied on immunoSEQ multiplex PCR, and the TCRdb table lists in-frame clones only, not all of them. The repertoire holds around 2,000,000 clones, with around 95% as singletons. The sample taken for sequencing was naive CD4+ T cells sorted from blood. Receptors were obtained from a man between 18 and 29 years old in good health. Both conserved end residues are part of each CDR3. The order of the fields is D gene, V gene, clone size, J gene, CDR3 DNA, CDR3 protein. The D gene is left open where the match is weak. Clone size is given for some rows only: seen once, a few or many times, or a class if the clone is expanded.

d_gene: .
v_gene: TRBV7-9
abundance: .
j_gene: TRBJ2-2
CDR3nt: TGTGCCAGCAGCAGGCAGGGAAGAGGTCCCGGGGAGCTGTTTTTT
CDR3aa: CASSRQGRGPGELFF

d_gene: .
v_gene: TRBV9
abundance: once
j_gene: TRBJ2-2
CDR3nt: TGTGCCAGCAGCGTAGCTTCGGGGGGCCCTACCGGGGAGCTGTTTTTT
CDR3aa: CASSVASGGPTGELFF

d_gene: .
v_gene: TRBV5-8
abundance: .
j_gene: TRBJ2-3
CDR3nt: TGTGCCAGCAGCCCAACCACAGATACGCAGTATTTT
CDR3aa: CASSPTTDTQYF

d_gene: .
v_gene: TRBV18
abundance: .
j_gene: TRBJ2-7
CDR3nt: TGTGCCAGCTCACCGGGACCGCTACCCTACGAGCAGTACTTC
CDR3aa: CASSPGPLPYEQYF

d_gene: .
v_gene: TRBV7-2
abundance: .
j_gene: TRBJ2-1
CDR3nt: TGTGCCAGCAGCTTTGGGAGGGCAAAGGGGGATGAGCAGTTCTTC
CDR3aa: CASSFGRAKGDEQFF

d_gene: .
v_gene: TRBV5-1
abundance: once
j_gene: TRBJ2-3
CDR3nt: TGCGCCAGCAGCTTAGGAGGGAGGAGCACAGATACGCAGTATTTT
CDR3aa: CASSLGGRSTDTQYF

d_gene: .
v_gene: TRBV6-5
abundance: .
j_gene: TRBJ1-1
CDR3nt: TGTGCCAGCCGGCGGACCATGAACACTGAAGCTTTCTTT
CDR3aa: CASRRTMNTEAFF

d_gene: TRBD1
v_gene: TRBV7-9
abundance: .
j_gene: TRBJ2-1
CDR3nt: TGTGCCAGCAGCTTACTTACAGGGGGGCTCTACAATGAGCAGTTCTTC
CDR3aa: CASSLLTGGLYNEQFF

d_gene: TRBD2
v_gene: TRBV4-1
abundance: .
j_gene: TRBJ2-2
CDR3nt: TGCGCCACCTCACCGGGGGGGACGAACACCGGGGAGCTGTTTTTT
CDR3aa: CATSPGGTNTGELFF

d_gene: .
v_gene: TRBV7-9
abundance: .
j_gene: TRBJ1-1
CDR3nt: TGTGCCAGCAGCTTTACAGGAGCGATTAACACTGAAGCTTTCTTT
CDR3aa: CASSFTGAINTEAFF

d_gene: .
v_gene: TRBV30
abundance: .
j_gene: TRBJ2-2
CDR3nt: TGTGCCTGGGCGGGTCAAAAGGGCACCGGGGAGCTGTTTTTT
CDR3aa: CAWAGQKGTGELFF

d_gene: TRBD2
v_gene: TRBV28
abundance: .
j_gene: TRBJ2-5
CDR3nt: TGTGCCAGCAGTCTAGCGGGGGCGGGGACCCAGTACTTC
CDR3aa: CASSLAGAGTQYF

d_gene: TRBD1
v_gene: TRBV18
abundance: few
j_gene: TRBJ2-2
CDR3nt: TGTGCCAGCTCACCGGGACAGGCGAACACCGGGGAGCTGTTTTTT
CDR3aa: CASSPGQANTGELFF

d_gene: .
v_gene: TRBV15
abundance: .
j_gene: TRBJ2-5
CDR3nt: TGTGCCACCAGCAGAGAGCAGGACCAAGAGACCCAGTACTTC
CDR3aa: CATSREQDQETQYF

d_gene: TRBD1
v_gene: TRBV6-1
abundance: .
j_gene: TRBJ2-7
CDR3nt: TGTGCCAGCAGGGGGGGACAGGGATCCCCCTACGAGCAGTACTTC
CDR3aa: CASRGGQGSPYEQYF

d_gene: .
v_gene: TRBV6-5
abundance: .
j_gene: TRBJ2-7
CDR3nt: TGTGCCAGCAGGACGGGGTACTACGAGCAGTACTTC
CDR3aa: CASRTGYYEQYF

d_gene: TRBD2
v_gene: TRBV5-1
abundance: .
j_gene: TRBJ2-7
CDR3nt: TGCGCCAGCAGCCCCGGACTAGCGGGAGGGAGGCAGTACTTC
CDR3aa: CASSPGLAGGRQYF

d_gene: .
v_gene: TRBV18
abundance: .
j_gene: TRBJ1-2
CDR3nt: TGTGCCAGCTCACCACGGTCAGATCTCGGGGGCTACACCTTC
CDR3aa: CASSPRSDLGGYTF

d_gene: TRBD1
v_gene: TRBV2
abundance: .
j_gene: TRBJ2-2
CDR3nt: TGTGCCACCAAAATCCAGACAGGGTATCCCGGGGAGCTGTTTTTT
CDR3aa: CATKIQTGYPGELFF

d_gene: .
v_gene: TRBV6-5
abundance: .
j_gene: TRBJ2-3
CDR3nt: TGTGCCAGCAGTCCGACACGAGGCACAGATACGCAGTATTTT
CDR3aa: CASSPTRGTDTQYF

d_gene: TRBD1
v_gene: TRBV10-1
abundance: .
j_gene: TRBJ1-2
CDR3nt: TGCGCCAGCAGCCCCGGACAGGGTCTCTATGGCTACACCTTC
CDR3aa: CASSPGQGLYGYTF

d_gene: TRBD1
v_gene: TRBV29-1
abundance: .
j_gene: TRBJ2-3
CDR3nt: TGCAGCGCCGTGGGACAGGGGAACACAGATACGCAGTATTTT
CDR3aa: CSAVGQGNTDTQYF

d_gene: TRBD2
v_gene: TRBV6-1
abundance: .
j_gene: TRBJ2-7
CDR3nt: TGTGCCAGCAGTTCAAGTGGGGGAGGGGCTTACGAGCAGTACTTC
CDR3aa: CASSSSGGGAYEQYF

d_gene: .
v_gene: TRBV9
abundance: once
j_gene: TRBJ2-3
CDR3nt: TGTGCCAGCAGCGTAACGTCCCGAGGGGGTGGTTCGGAAACGCAGTATTTT
CDR3aa: CASSVTSRGGGSETQYF